One T cell receptor beta chain is described in this entry. What it binds is not known. The sample carries other DNA sequences with the same CDR3. The CDR3 consists of 13 residues. Germline V gene data show CDR1 as MNHEY and CDR2 as SVGAGI. Trimming left V 0 bases short and J 7 bases short, with 7 bases between. The data were obtained in a study of OX40 agonist ivuxolimab in advanced cancers. Study-level information: Partial responses occurred in three patients (one hepatocellular carcinoma, two cutaneous melanoma). Study-wide results and limits: Determination of antigen specificity was not performed for the expanded peripheral T cells.

Here immunoSEQ multiplex PCR was the method, and the copy in TCRdb shows in-frame clones only, minus some. The data hold 99,000 or so clones, with approximately 93% observed a single time. The genes are TRBV6-5 and TRBJ2-1; D gene uncertain. The sample consisted of CD4+ or CD8+ T cells sorted from blood, taken in a trial of the OX40 agonist ivuxolimab. This sequence originates from an adult with an advanced solid tumor such as melanoma, head and neck, liver or kidney cancer. CDR3 sequence reads: CASSYSIGNEQFF. The CDR3 nucleotides read TGTGCCAGCAGTTACTCGATTGGGAATGAGCAGTTCTTC.